The clone carrying this T cell receptor (beta chain) was seen only once. Per the authors' pipeline: Reference gene primer amplification gave estimated nucleated cell counts. This table comes from immunoSEQ multiplex PCR, and its TCRdb copy is limited to in-frame clones, with some not included. From that table come the V and J calls and clone size; the DNA was used to work out D and trimming. The sample yields approximately 210,000 clones, 82% seen once. This sample stems from a study of blood T cell repertoires in COVID-19. Turning to the study itself: Collection of acute and convalescent COVID-19 samples took place in the United States, Italy and Spain. From T cells, B-cell-depleted T cells, or PBMCs came the material, which was cDNA or gDNA.

The CDR3 runs 14 residues. Germline assignment: CDR1 KGHSH and CDR2 LQKENI. With V trimmed by 4 bases and J by 1 base, 3 bases remained unmatched. What was sequenced was peripheral blood. The TCR sequence derives from a woman aged 80 or over with acute or convalescent COVID-19. The rearrangement links TRBV18 to TRBJ2-7; 8 bases line up with TRBD2. CDR3 sequence: CASSQAGGSYEQYF. DNA for the CDR3: TGTGCCAGCTCACAGGCGGGGGGATCCTACGAGCAGTACTTC.